Listed below are T cell receptor beta chains from one sample, sequenced in a study of cytomegalovirus exposure and HLA in healthy donors. Profiling relied on immunoSEQ multiplex PCR, and the TCRdb table lists in-frame clones only, not all of them. The sample has a few hundred thousand clones; roughly four fifths are singletons. Sequencing used PBMCs. The receptors were gathered from a girl aged 2-15 years in good health and CMV-seronegative. The CDR3 runs from the conserved cysteine through the conserved F or W. Each record gives: J gene, D gene, V gene, clone size, CDR3 DNA, CDR3 protein. A D gene is named only where the DNA matches it firmly. Only some rows state a clone size, as once, few, many or a class for expanded clones.

j_call: TRBJ2-1
d_call: -
v_call: TRBV11-3
clone_size: once
cdr3_nt: TGTGCCAGCAGCTCCGGGGACTCCTACAATGAGCAGTTCTTC
cdr3_aa: CASSSGDSYNEQFF

j_call: TRBJ1-2
d_call: -
v_call: TRBV9
clone_size: few
cdr3_nt: TGTGCCAGCAGCCCCCAGGGGAACTATGGCTACACCTTC
cdr3_aa: CASSPQGNYGYTF

j_call: TRBJ2-1
d_call: TRBD2
v_call: TRBV5-1
clone_size: -
cdr3_nt: TGCGCCAGCAGCCCGGGGACTAGCGGCAATGAGCAGTTCTTC
cdr3_aa: CASSPGTSGNEQFF

j_call: TRBJ2-7
d_call: -
v_call: TRBV9
clone_size: -
cdr3_nt: TGTGCCAGCAGCGTAGAAGATCGGGCCTACGAGCAGTACTTC
cdr3_aa: CASSVEDRAYEQYF

j_call: TRBJ2-2
d_call: TRBD2
v_call: TRBV5-6
clone_size: -
cdr3_nt: TGTGCCAGCAGCCGGGAGCGGGGGCGCACCGGGGAGCTGTTTTTT
cdr3_aa: CASSRERGRTGELFF

j_call: TRBJ2-7
d_call: -
v_call: TRBV2
clone_size: -
cdr3_nt: TGTGCCAGCAGTGAGGGACTGTCTGTCAGCGAGCAGTACTTC
cdr3_aa: CASSEGLSVSEQYF

j_call: TRBJ1-2
d_call: -
v_call: TRBV9
clone_size: -
cdr3_nt: TGTGCCAGCAGCGGGCAAGGGAGGTATAAAAGAGGCTACACCTTC
cdr3_aa: CASSGQGRYKRGYTF

j_call: TRBJ1-2
d_call: -
v_call: TRBV6-5
clone_size: -
cdr3_nt: TGTGCCAGCAGTGATCAGGGGTCGCGGGGCTACACCTTC
cdr3_aa: CASSDQGSRGYTF

j_call: TRBJ2-7
d_call: TRBD1
v_call: TRBV7-2
clone_size: -
cdr3_nt: TGTGCCAGCAGCTCGAACCGGGACAGGTGGGACGAGCAGTACTTC
cdr3_aa: CASSSNRDRWDEQYF

j_call: TRBJ1-5
d_call: -
v_call: TRBV6-1
clone_size: once
cdr3_nt: TGTGCCAGCAGTGGACAAGGGGGAGGGGGGAATCAGCCCCAGCATTTT
cdr3_aa: CASSGQGGGGNQPQHF

j_call: TRBJ1-2
d_call: -
v_call: TRBV4-2
clone_size: once
cdr3_nt: TGTGCCAGCAGCCAAGATGTGGAGGGAAGTGGCTACACCTTC
cdr3_aa: CASSQDVEGSGYTF

j_call: TRBJ2-7
d_call: TRBD2
v_call: TRBV28
clone_size: -
cdr3_nt: TGTGCCAGCAGTTCTAGGTTTAGCGGGGTCGGCTACGAGCAGTACTTC
cdr3_aa: CASSSRFSGVGYEQYF

j_call: TRBJ1-5
d_call: -
v_call: TRBV27
clone_size: -
cdr3_nt: TGTGCCAGCAGTCTACAGAGCAATCAGCCCCAGCATTTT
cdr3_aa: CASSLQSNQPQHF

j_call: TRBJ2-5
d_call: -
v_call: TRBV2
clone_size: -
cdr3_nt: TGTGCCAGCAGTGAAGTATTGGAGACCCAGTACTTC
cdr3_aa: CASSEVLETQYF

j_call: TRBJ1-3
d_call: -
v_call: TRBV9
clone_size: -
cdr3_nt: TGTGCCAGCAGCGAGGGAATAAGGGGCTCTGGAAACACCATATATTTT
cdr3_aa: CASSEGIRGSGNTIYF

j_call: TRBJ2-3
d_call: -
v_call: TRBV19
clone_size: -
cdr3_nt: TGTGCCAGTAGCAACCTCGGGACTCCCAAGTATTTT
cdr3_aa: CASSNLGTPKYF

j_call: TRBJ1-2
d_call: -
v_call: TRBV2
clone_size: -
cdr3_nt: TGTGCCAGCAATGTCTTGGGAGGGTGGTTTGGCTACACCTTC
cdr3_aa: CASNVLGGWFGYTF

j_call: TRBJ2-7
d_call: TRBD1
v_call: TRBV29-1
clone_size: -
cdr3_nt: TGCAGCGCAATACAGGGGGCTACCTACGAGCAGTACTTC
cdr3_aa: CSAIQGATYEQYF

j_call: TRBJ1-1
d_call: -
v_call: TRBV5-4
clone_size: -
cdr3_nt: TGTGCCAGCAGCGGAGGACGGACGAACACTGAAGCTTTCTTT
cdr3_aa: CASSGGRTNTEAFF

j_call: TRBJ1-1
d_call: -
v_call: TRBV11-3
clone_size: -
cdr3_nt: TGTGCCAGCAGCTTAGAGGCAAACACTGAAGCTTTCTTT
cdr3_aa: CASSLEANTEAFF

j_call: TRBJ2-7
d_call: TRBD2
v_call: TRBV4-2
clone_size: once
cdr3_nt: TGTGCCAGCAGCCAAGAAGGCGGGAGTAGCTACGAGCAGTACTTC
cdr3_aa: CASSQEGGSSYEQYF

j_call: TRBJ2-7
d_call: TRBD2
v_call: TRBV10-3
clone_size: -
cdr3_nt: TGTGCCACCACAGCTAGCGGGAACTACGAGCAGTACTTC
cdr3_aa: CATTASGNYEQYF

j_call: TRBJ2-3
d_call: -
v_call: TRBV5-4
clone_size: -
cdr3_nt: TGTGCCAGCAGCTTGGAGTCGGGGGGCCAAGATACGCAGTATTTT
cdr3_aa: CASSLESGGQDTQYF

j_call: TRBJ2-7
d_call: -
v_call: TRBV4-2
clone_size: -
cdr3_nt: TGTGCCAGCAGCCAAGATCAGTCGTCTCACTACGAGCAGTACTTC
cdr3_aa: CASSQDQSSHYEQYF

j_call: TRBJ1-4
d_call: -
v_call: TRBV2
clone_size: few
cdr3_nt: TGTGCCAGCAGTGATCACAGCCCAACTAATGAAAAACTGTTTTTT
cdr3_aa: CASSDHSPTNEKLFF

j_call: TRBJ1-2
d_call: -
v_call: TRBV7-9
clone_size: -
cdr3_nt: TGTGCCAGCAGCTTAGTGGCAGGGGATAACTATGGCTACACCTTC
cdr3_aa: CASSLVAGDNYGYTF

j_call: TRBJ2-5
d_call: TRBD2
v_call: TRBV5-4
clone_size: once
cdr3_nt: TGTGCCAGCAGCGCGGAGCCCGGGACTAGGGAAGAGACCCAGTACTTC
cdr3_aa: CASSAEPGTREETQYF

j_call: TRBJ1-1
d_call: TRBD1
v_call: TRBV19
clone_size: -
cdr3_nt: TGTGCCAGTAGTATCACAGGGGCCACTGAAGCTTTCTTT
cdr3_aa: CASSITGATEAFF

j_call: TRBJ1-1
d_call: -
v_call: TRBV9
clone_size: few
cdr3_nt: TGTGCCAGCAGCGTAGCCAGGGGGAACACTGAAGCTTTCTTT
cdr3_aa: CASSVARGNTEAFF

j_call: TRBJ2-7
d_call: TRBD1
v_call: TRBV2
clone_size: -
cdr3_nt: TGTGCCAGCTACAGGGGCTCCTCCTACGAGCAGTACTTC
cdr3_aa: CASYRGSSYEQYF